In its sample, the clone carrying this T cell receptor beta chain was seen a few times. Its target is unknown. TCRdb's table, derived via immunoSEQ multiplex PCR, lists solely in-frame clones and lacks some. Seen here are 50,000 or so clones, about 85% observed once, and the top ten hold roughly 8.7%. Trimming removed 2 bases from V and 6 bases from J, with 10 bases in between. Germline V lookup: CDR1 SGHTA, CDR2 FQGNSA. This CDR3 is 13 amino acids long. The sample originates from a study of PD-1 blockade in mismatch repair-deficient tumors. Background on the study: Patients had approximately 11 mismatch repair-deficient cancer types and were previously treated and progressing.

Study results and limitations: After pembrolizumab, tumor-resident clones rose rapidly, then generally contracted before radiologic responses.

V usage is TRBV7-2 and J usage is TRBJ1-2, with unresolved D. Sequenced here: peripheral blood, sampled roughly 21 weeks after starting pembrolizumab. The source is an adult with mismatch repair-deficient cancer. The CDR3 sequence: CASSLFRTDGYTF. CDR3 nucleotides: TGTGCCAGCAGCTTATTCCGGACTGATGGCTACACCTTC.